Sequencing of this T cell receptor beta chain was carried out in a study of tissue T cells after allogeneic stem cell transplantation. Steroid-refractory graft-versus-host disease after allogeneic hematopoietic cell transplant qualified adults for prospective research-autopsy enrollment. Data came from immunoSEQ multiplex PCR; TCRdb stores just in-frame clones and leaves some out. The repertoire holds some 3,400 clones, with approximately 79% as singletons. As regards this clone: Its antigen is unknown.

Whole-study findings and limits: Shared clones across patients were few; motif clustering revealed tissue-specific shared signatures. In patients and mice, blood and spleen missed much of tissue repertoire.

The V and J ends lost 4 bases and 4 bases respectively, with 7 bases between them. The CDR3 is 13 residues long. Germline-derived CDR1 and CDR2 are SGHTA and FQGNSA. The sequencing used left colon tissue, collected at autopsy. This clonotype originated in a male patient at least 60 years old with steroid-refractory graft-versus-host disease after an allogeneic stem cell transplant. The graft donor may account for some of the T cells. The chain combines TRBV7-2 with TRBJ2-2; no reliable D call. The CDR3, as DNA: TGTGCCAGCAGCTCGCAACCCACCGGGGAGCTGTTTTTT. The encoded protein is CASSSQPTGELFF.